The rows below give T cell receptor beta chains drawn from one sample of a study of cytomegalovirus exposure and HLA in healthy donors. Clones were read by immunoSEQ multiplex PCR, and TCRdb kept only the in-frame ones, dropping some. The table records 150,000 to 200,000 clones, around 90% of them present only once. The source material was PBMCs. The receptors were gathered from a woman aged 18-30 years in good health and CMV-seronegative. CDR3s include the opening cysteine and the closing phenylalanine or tryptophan. A D gene is named only where the DNA matches it firmly. Size is stated for part of the rows, as once, few or many counts, or as a class when the clone is expanded.

d_gene: TRBD2; abundance: few; v_gene: TRBV19; j_gene: TRBJ2-3; CDR3aa: CASSIGRTSGRTDTQYF; CDR3nt: TGTGCCAGTAGTATCGGCCGGACTAGCGGGAGAACAGATACGCAGTATTTT
d_gene: TRBD1; abundance: -; v_gene: TRBV15; j_gene: TRBJ1-5; CDR3aa: CATSSATGNQPQHF; CDR3nt: TGTGCCACCAGCAGCGCGACAGGGAATCAGCCCCAGCATTTT
d_gene: -; abundance: -; v_gene: TRBV7-2; j_gene: TRBJ1-1; CDR3aa: CASSLVNTGVGNTEAFF; CDR3nt: TGTGCCAGCAGCTTAGTGAACACGGGGGTAGGCAACACTGAAGCTTTCTTT
d_gene: -; abundance: -; v_gene: TRBV2; j_gene: TRBJ1-1; CDR3aa: CASSPGGRGAFF; CDR3nt: TGTGCCAGCAGTCCGGGGGGGAGAGGAGCTTTCTTT
d_gene: TRBD2; abundance: -; v_gene: TRBV18; j_gene: TRBJ2-1; CDR3aa: CASSSGLAGTSVQFF; CDR3nt: TGTGCCAGCTCATCCGGACTAGCGGGGACGTCGGTGCAGTTCTTC
d_gene: -; abundance: -; v_gene: TRBV30; j_gene: TRBJ2-1; CDR3aa: CAWNRGPVGEQFF; CDR3nt: TGTGCCTGGAATAGGGGCCCCGTGGGAGAGCAGTTCTTC
d_gene: TRBD2; abundance: -; v_gene: TRBV7-9; j_gene: TRBJ2-1; CDR3aa: CASRQTSGTSGGVVRFF; CDR3nt: TGTGCCAGCAGACAGACTTCCGGGACTAGCGGGGGGGTCGTGCGATTCTTC
d_gene: TRBD2; abundance: -; v_gene: TRBV11-2; j_gene: TRBJ2-7; CDR3aa: CASRRGAYEQYF; CDR3nt: TGTGCCAGCAGGCGGGGGGCCTACGAGCAGTACTTC
d_gene: TRBD1; abundance: -; v_gene: TRBV19; j_gene: TRBJ2-5; CDR3aa: CASSPGTGVVETQYF; CDR3nt: TGTGCCAGTAGCCCCGGGACAGGGGTCGTAGAGACCCAGTACTTC
d_gene: -; abundance: -; v_gene: TRBV30; j_gene: TRBJ2-2; CDR3aa: CAWSRGNAGHLNTGELFF; CDR3nt: TGTGCCTGGAGTAGGGGGAATGCCGGACACTTAAACACCGGGGAGCTGTTTTTT
d_gene: -; abundance: -; v_gene: TRBV6-5; j_gene: TRBJ2-7; CDR3aa: CASSDQGSSYEQYF; CDR3nt: TGTGCCAGCAGTGATCAGGGATCCTCCTACGAGCAGTACTTC
d_gene: -; abundance: -; v_gene: TRBV27; j_gene: TRBJ2-7; CDR3aa: CASSGSSSYEQYF; CDR3nt: TGTGCCAGTTCGGGATCGAGCTCCTACGAGCAGTACTTC
d_gene: -; abundance: -; v_gene: TRBV5-5; j_gene: TRBJ1-4; CDR3aa: CASSFARGFEKLFF; CDR3nt: TGTGCCAGCAGCTTTGCCAGGGGTTTCGAAAAACTGTTTTTT